This T cell receptor beta chain was captured by sequencing in a study of cytomegalovirus exposure and HLA in healthy donors. This clone was seen a few times. Its target is unknown. A multiplex PCR was run with 60 Vbeta primers and 13 Jbeta primers. Assay: immunoSEQ multiplex PCR; the TCRdb copy retains only in-frame clones and omits some. The sample lists some 190,000 clones, about 90% occurring once. Notes on the study in general: In a later analysis, at a false discovery rate of 0.05, under 20,000 TCR beta sequences were associated with HLA alleles. A later analysis reported that several of the most significant clusters appeared to be linked to common viral pathogens, among them Epstein-Barr virus. A reported reduction in N-insertions relative to the 666-donor mean was seen in an Asian-associated ancestry cluster in a later analysis.

There are 15 residues in the CDR3. J was trimmed by 5 bases and V by 8 bases; bases with no gene match: 14. Germline CDR1 SNHLY, CDR2 FYNNEI. The clonotype was recovered from a man aged 25-45 years in good health and CMV-seronegative. The chain links TRBV2 to TRBJ2-5; 7 bases align to TRBD1. The sample comprised PBMCs. CDR3 protein: CASDYGLRQGETQYF. In DNA, the CDR3 is TGTGCCAGCGATTACGGCCTCCGACAGGGTGAGACCCAGTACTTC.